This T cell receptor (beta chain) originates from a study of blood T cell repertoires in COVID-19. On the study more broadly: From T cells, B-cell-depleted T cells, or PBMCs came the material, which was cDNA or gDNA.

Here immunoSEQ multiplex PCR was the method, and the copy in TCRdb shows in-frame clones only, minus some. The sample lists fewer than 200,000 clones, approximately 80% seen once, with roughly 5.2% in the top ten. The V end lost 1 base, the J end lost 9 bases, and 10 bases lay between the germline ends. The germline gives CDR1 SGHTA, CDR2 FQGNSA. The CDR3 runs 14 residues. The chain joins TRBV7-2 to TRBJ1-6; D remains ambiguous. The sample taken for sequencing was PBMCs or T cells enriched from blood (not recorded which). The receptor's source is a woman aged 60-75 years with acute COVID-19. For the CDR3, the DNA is TGTGCCAGCAGCTTAGAAACCATCAGTTCACCCCTCCACTTT. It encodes CASSLETISSPLHF.